This TCR beta chain was identified during a study of post-analysis software for immune sequencing data. Overall study findings and caveats: Compared against controls, patients with multiple sclerosis displayed significantly lower normalized Chao1 diversity. Higher frequency in patients than in controls was seen for a handful of TRBV segments, with TRBV5-6, TRBV5-1 and TRBV20-1 among them. Strong co-clustering by F measure linked samples that shared a preparation batch.

Researchers reported that TCR beta cDNA libraries carried unique molecular identifiers. A population of roughly 0.85 to 10 million T cells gave rise to roughly 500,000 cDNA molecules. MiXCR was run by TCRdb on the PCR reads, yielding one entry per CDR3 protein. The table has hundreds of thousands of distinct CDR3 sequences, roughly 27% seen once. A few counts support this clonotype. The target antigen is unknown. This CDR3 comprises 12 residues. Germline-derived CDR1 and CDR2 are SQVTM and ANQGSEA. Trimming shortened V by 6 bases and J by 3 bases, and 10 bases separated the two germline ends. Sequenced sample: blood. This clonotype was sampled from a girl aged 10 to 17 with multiple sclerosis. This chain links TRBV29-1 with TRBJ2-3, with D possibly TRBD1 on 5 matching bases. CDR3 DNA: TGCAGCGTCACCGGACAAACAGATACGCAGTATTTT. Translated: CSVTGQTDTQYF.